This T cell receptor (beta chain) was observed in a study of shared clonotypes between healthy human individuals. Study at large: The people who gave samples were a couple of women and a few men aged 18 to 49.

Study-wide results and caveats: Sampling used blood alone; tissue repertoires probably differ.

Germline V gene data show CDR1 as SGDLS and CDR2 as YYNGEE. The CDR3 covers 13 residues. V dropped 0 bases and J dropped 8 bases, with 12 bases sitting between them. Adult Caucasians living in Nashville, Tennessee made up all of the donors. Replicate PCRs run on sorted subsets employed 200 ng DNA, some 33,000 T cell genomes. Here immunoSEQ multiplex PCR was the method, and the copy in TCRdb shows in-frame clones only, minus some. The data hold roughly 2.2 million clones, with roughly 93% observed a single time. Concerning this clone itself: The antigen is not known.

The V call is TRBV9, the J call TRBJ2-7, with D tentatively TRBD1 (5 bases). The source of this sequence is a man between 18 and 29 years old in good health. Some clones in this sample may be carry-over from other donors' samples. The specimen was naive CD4+ T cells from PBMCs. Noted subset: CD45RA+ positively selected. The CDR3 loop reads CASSVELQGQQYF. CDR3 sequence (DNA): TGTGCCAGCAGCGTAGAACTGCAGGGCCAGCAGTACTTC.